The 29 T cell receptor beta chains below were found in one sample sequenced in a study of blood T cell repertoires in COVID-19. TCRdb keeps only in-frame clones here, not all; method: immunoSEQ multiplex PCR. The repertoire consists of around 300,000 clones, with under 90% occurring once and the leading ten covering under 2.5%. Material for sequencing was PBMCs or T cells enriched from blood (not recorded which). The receptors here all came from a woman aged 60 to 75 who had recovered from COVID-19.

The chain carries TRBV30 and TRBJ1-4, with D maybe TRBD1 (5 bases). The CDR3 spans 15 residues. Germline CDR1 GTSNPN, CDR2 SVGIG (reference sequence). V was pared by 2 bases and J by 0 bases, with 10 bases between. CDR3 loop: CAWSKGSATNEKLFF. CDR3 nucleotide sequence: TGTGCCTGGAGTAAGGGGTCAGCAACTAATGAAAAACTGTTTTTT. The entire variable domain, with the rest obtained from reference TRBV30 and TRBJ1-4, is as follows: SQTIHQWPATLVQPVGSPLSLECTVEGTSNPNLYWYRQAAGRGLQLLFYSVGIGQISSEVPQNLSASRPQDRQFILSSKKLLLSDSGFYLCAWSKGSATNEKLFFGSGTQLSVL.

The rearrangement uses TRBV6-5 and TRBJ1-2; TRBD1 matches at 7 bases. Trimming took 2 bases from V and 5 from J; bases not matched to a gene: 8. This CDR3 has 15 residues. CDR1 and CDR2 from the germline V gene are MNHEY and SVGAGI. The CDR3 sequence: CASSYTTGLLYGYTF. The CDR3 nucleotides are TGTGCCAGCAGTTACACGACAGGGCTCCTTTATGGCTACACCTTC.

The rearrangement uses TRBV28 and TRBJ1-5; D gene ambiguous. Germline V gene data show CDR1 as MDHEN and CDR2 as SYDVKM. This CDR3 is built from 14 residues. V lost 2 bases and J lost 10, with 15 bases in between. For the CDR3, the DNA is TGTGCCAGCAGTTTAGAGGCAGCCGTAGCCCCCCAGCATTTT. Translation gives CASSLEAAVAPQHF.

The chain has TRBV5-1 and TRBJ1-5; TRBD1 might be the D (5 bases). V lost 1 base and J 5 bases, leaving 13 bases between the germline ends. Germline CDR1 and CDR2: SGHRS and YFSETQ. This CDR3 contains 15 residues. The CDR3 sequence is CASSLSGDRYQPQHF. For the CDR3, the DNA is TGCGCCAGCAGCTTGTCGGGAGACAGATATCAGCCCCAGCATTTT. The complete variable domain, with remaining parts taken from reference TRBV5-1 and TRBJ1-5, reads KAGVTQTPRYLIKTRGQQVTLSCSPISGHRSVSWYQQTPGQGLQFLFEYFSETQRNKGNFPGRFSGRQFSNSRSEMNVSTLELGDSALYLCASSLSGDRYQPQHFGDGTRLSIL.

V usage is TRBV5-1 and J usage is TRBJ2-1, with 11 bases that match TRBD2. V was pared by 1 base and J by 3 bases, with 3 bases of the junction left unmatched. Germline V gene lookup returns CDR1 SGHRS and CDR2 YFSETQ. The CDR3 consists of 16 residues. Written as DNA, the CDR3 is TGCGCCAGCAGCTTGTACGGGACTAGCGGCTACAATGAGCAGTTCTTC. It specifies CASSLYGTSGYNEQFF.

J is TRBJ2-7 and V is TRBV12-5, with D hard to call. Germline CDR1 LGHNT, CDR2 FRNRAP. The CDR3 totals 11 residues. V gave up 5 bases and J gave up 1 base, with 3 bases separating them. DNA of the CDR3: TGTGCTAGTGGTCCGTCCTACGAGCAGTACTTC. Protein product: CASGPSYEQYF. The variable domain in full, with the rest retrieved from reference TRBV12-5 and TRBJ2-7, is DARVTQTPRHKVTEMGQEVTMRCQPILGHNTVFWYRQTMMQGLELLAYFRNRAPLDDSGMPKDRFSAEMPDATLATLKIQPSEPRDSAVYFCASGPSYEQYFGPGTRLTVT.

V is TRBV30 and J is TRBJ2-3; TRBD2 matches 7 bases. V lost 3 bases and J lost 2; bases outside the gene matches: 5. Germline loops: CDR1 GTSNPN, CDR2 SVGIG (reference sequence). The CDR3 runs to 14 residues. DNA for the CDR3: TGTGCCTGGAGAAAAGCGGGAATCACAGATACGCAGTATTTT. It translates to CAWRKAGITDTQYF.

V is TRBV19 and J is TRBJ1-2; D perhaps matches TRBD1 (6 bases). The CDR3 has 12 amino acids. V was pared by 6 bases and J by 10 bases, with 15 bases between. Germline V gene lookup returns CDR1 LNHDA and CDR2 SQIVND (reference sequence). The CDR3 loop is CASSLGQIPYTF. As DNA, the CDR3 is TGTGCCAGTAGCCTCGGACAGATTCCCTACACCTTC. Full variable domain (rest looked up from reference TRBV19 and TRBJ1-2): DGGITQSPKYLFRKEGQNVTLSCEQNLNHDAMYWYRQDPGQGLRLIYYSQIVNDFQKGDIAEGYSVSREKKESFPLTVTSAQKNPTAFYLCASSLGQIPYTFGSGTRLTVV.

The chain recombines TRBV2 with TRBJ1-1; TRBD1 might be the D (6 bases). This CDR3 spans 14 amino acids. Trimming cost V 7 bases and J 2 bases, with 14 bases left between them. Germline V gives CDR1 SNHLY, CDR2 FYNNEI. CDR3 nucleotides: TGTGCCAGCAATAGAAACAGGGTAAACACTGAAGCTTTCTTT. It codes for CASNRNRVNTEAFF.

This chain joins TRBV11-2 and TRBJ2-3; D gene ambiguous. V was shortened by 1 base and J by 5 bases, with 7 bases between the two germline ends. The CDR3 length is 13 residues. From germline, CDR1 is SGHAT and CDR2 FQNNGV. CDR3 bases: TGTGCCAGCAGCTTAGTTTTCCGAGATACGCAGTATTTT. It yields the protein CASSLVFRDTQYF.

The rearrangement uses TRBV24-1 and TRBJ2-2; 7 positions agree with TRBD2. The CDR3 runs 16 residues. From germline, CDR1 is KGHDR and CDR2 SFDVKD. V lost 3 bases, J lost 7 bases, and 10 bases stayed unmatched. CDR3 loop: CATSDPSGGRGGELFF. CDR3 nucleotides: TGTGCCACCAGTGATCCATCGGGGGGTCGAGGCGGGGAGCTGTTTTTT.

The CDR3 nucleotides are TGCGCCAGCAGCTGGGGGGACGGATTCTACGAGCAGTACTTC. It codes for CASSWGDGFYEQYF. This chain uses TRBV5-1 with TRBJ2-7; tentatively, D is TRBD2 (6 bases). Trimming stripped 3 bases from V and 3 bases from J, with 13 bases between. The V gene's germline CDR1 is SGHRS and CDR2 YFSETQ. The CDR3 contains 14 residues.

Comments on this clone: Sequence at one end of the junction differs from germline and may be a read error. This rearrangement joins TRBV10-3 to TRBJ2-3; 7 nucleotides match TRBD1. The CDR3 totals 14 residues. CDR1 ENHRY and CDR2 SYGVKD come from the germline V gene. The CDR3 DNA is TGTGCCATCAGTGATTGGGACAGCAGAGATACGCAGTATTTT. Translating it yields CAISDWDSRDTQYF.

V gene TRBV5-4 combines with J gene TRBJ2-7; D is unclear. CDR3 length: 12 amino acids. V lost 3 bases and J 3 bases, leaving 7 bases between the germline ends. CDR1 and CDR2 from the germline V gene are SGHNT and YYREEE (reference sequence). The CDR3 DNA follows: TGTGCCAGCAGCTCGTCCGGCTACGAGCAGTACTTC. Amino acids: CASSSSGYEQYF.

The genes are TRBV28 and TRBJ2-3; 8 positions match TRBD2. V was clipped by 6 bases and J by 2 bases; unmatched bases: 7. The CDR3 runs 15 residues. Germline V gives CDR1 MDHEN, CDR2 SYDVKM. The CDR3 region is CASSSTGGYTDTQYF. CDR3 bases: TGTGCCAGCAGCTCTACGGGGGGGTACACAGATACGCAGTATTTT.

This chain joins TRBV7-3 and TRBJ2-7; 10 bases agree with TRBD2. This CDR3 has 14 residues. Germline V gives CDR1 SGHTA, CDR2 FQGTGA. After removal of 6 bases from V and 4 bases from J, the junction contained 6 bases not matched to a gene. This CDR3 is CASSEAGGPYEQYF. As DNA, the CDR3 is TGTGCCAGCAGTGAAGCGGGAGGGCCTTACGAGCAGTACTTC.

This chain links TRBV20-1 with TRBJ2-7, with a weak D call TRBD2 (5 bases). This CDR3 has 13 amino acids. Trimming took 3 bases from V and 0 from J, leaving 9 bases between them. The germline V gene has CDR1 DFQATT and CDR2 SNEGSKA (reference sequence). The CDR3 reads CSASSGNSYEQYF. The CDR3 coding sequence is TGCAGTGCTAGTTCGGGGAACTCCTACGAGCAGTACTTC.

This clone showed up just a few times. The V gene is TRBV5-1, the J gene TRBJ1-2; D is ambiguous. The CDR3 is 13 amino acids. Germline values: CDR1 SGHRS, CDR2 YFSETQ. V shed 5 bases and J shed 4 bases, with 12 bases lying between them. CDR3 in DNA: TGCGCCAGCAGTTTAGGAGCTGCCTATGGCTACACCTTC. This gives the protein CASSLGAAYGYTF.

This rearrangement joins TRBV28 to TRBJ2-2; 7 nucleotides line up with TRBD1. In germline, CDR1 is MDHEN, CDR2 SYDVKM. V gave up 5 bases and J gave up 2 bases; unmatched junction bases: 8. The CDR3 loop spans 16 amino acids. The CDR3, as DNA: TGTGCCAGCAGTCAATTGGGACAGCCTAACACCGGGGAGCTGTTTTTT. Its protein product is CASSQLGQPNTGELFF.

The chain joins TRBV7-6 to TRBJ2-1; TRBD1 aligns across 7 bases. The CDR3 has 17 residues. CDR1 is SGHVS and CDR2 is FNYEAQ in the germline V gene. V trimming: 5 bases; J trimming: 5 bases; junction bases outside the gene matches: 15. The CDR3 nucleotides are TGTGCCAGCAGCCGCGACTTACCCCAGGGGGACCACAATGAGCAGTTCTTC. Translation gives CASSRDLPQGDHNEQFF.

V usage is TRBV6-6 and J usage is TRBJ1-2; 11 nucleotides match TRBD1. Unmatched junction bases numbered 14, after V lost 8 bases and J lost 6 bases. CDR3 size: 16 residues. Germline V gene lookup returns CDR1 MNHNY and CDR2 SVGAGI (reference sequence). CDR3 in amino acids: CASDDFSGTGGDGYTF. The CDR3 DNA reads TGTGCCAGCGACGATTTCTCCGGGACAGGGGGAGATGGCTACACCTTC.

The chain joins TRBV21-1 to TRBJ2-7; TRBD2 is taken as the D call from the table, unchecked against the DNA. TRBV21-1 is described as a pseudogene. CDR3 size: 13 residues. CDR3 in DNA: TGTGCCAGCAGCTCCCCCCGAGATAAGGAGCAGTACTTC. It encodes CASSSPRDKEQYF.

This sequence joins TRBV5-1 and TRBJ1-6; 7 bases line up with TRBD1. This CDR3 spans 15 amino acids. Germline CDR1 reads SGHRS; CDR2 reads YFSETQ. The V gene end was trimmed by 4 bases and the J gene end by 7 bases; junction bases not matched to a gene: 8. The CDR3: CASSPQGVPNSPLHF. CDR3 nucleotide sequence: TGCGCCAGCAGCCCCCAGGGGGTTCCCAATTCACCCCTCCACTTT.

This clone was observed once. Here the CDR3 DNA reads TGTGCCAGTAGTATGGGACAGGGCTCCTACAATGAGCAGTTCTTC. Amino acid sequence: CASSMGQGSYNEQFF. This chain connects TRBV19 to TRBJ2-1; 9 bases align to TRBD1. V shed 3 bases, J shed 0 bases, and the junction held 0 bases outside the gene matches. Germline CDR1 reads LNHDA; CDR2 reads SQIVND (reference sequence). CDR3 length: 15 amino acids.

This clone occurred once. One end of the junction is discordant with germline, which a read error may explain. The chain links TRBV7-7 to TRBJ1-1, with D hard to call. The CDR3 runs 16 residues. Germline lookup yields CDR1 SSHAT and CDR2 FNYEAQ (reference sequence). DNA for the CDR3: TGTGCTAGCAGCCCAGTGCTCGGTCCGGGAAACACTGAAGCTTTCTTT. Encoded protein: CASSPVLGPGNTEAFF.

V is TRBV18 and J is TRBJ2-1, with D possibly TRBD1 on 5 matching bases. The V end lost 4 bases, the J end lost 4 bases, and 17 bases lay between the germline ends. Germline V gene lookup returns CDR1 KGHSH and CDR2 LQKENI. This CDR3 comprises 16 residues. The CDR3 region has the DNA TGTGCCAGCTCACTCCTTAGGGGTAACACATACAATGAGCAGTTCTTC. It yields the protein CASSLLRGNTYNEQFF.

This rearrangement joins TRBV9 to TRBJ2-3, with 9 bases fitting TRBD2. CDR1 and CDR2 (germline): SGDLS, YYNGEE. This CDR3 contains 16 residues. After removal of 4 bases from V and 2 bases from J, the junction contained 8 bases not matched to a gene. CDR3 amino acids: CASSLSSGEYTDTQYF. Here the CDR3 DNA reads TGTGCCAGCAGCTTATCTAGCGGGGAATACACAGATACGCAGTATTTT. Complete variable domain (other parts from reference TRBV9 and TRBJ2-3): DSGVTQTPKHLITATGQRVTLRCSPRSGDLSVYWYQQSLDQGLQFLIQYYNGEERAKGNILERFSAQQFPDLHSELNLSSLELGDSALYFCASSLSSGEYTDTQYFGPGTRLTVL.

The chain links TRBV5-3 to TRBJ1-1, with unresolved D. TRBV5-3 is an ORF for which the function is uncertain. The V and J ends lost 1 base and 2 bases respectively, with 15 bases between them. This CDR3 spans 16 amino acids. The CDR3 nucleotides read TGTGCCAGAAGCTTGATCCCTGCGGGATACAACACTGAAGCTTTCTTT. Translated, it gives CARSLIPAGYNTEAFF.

This sequence joins TRBV28 and TRBJ1-1; no firm D call. CDR1 and CDR2 from the germline V gene are MDHEN and SYDVKM. The CDR3 contains 10 residues. The germline V and J ends were trimmed by 6 bases and 10 bases, with 9 bases remaining between them. The CDR3 loop is CASRGKSAFF. The CDR3 nucleotides are TGTGCCAGCAGGGGCAAGTCAGCTTTCTTT.